This record looks at one T cell receptor (beta chain) sequence and its context. The antigen is unknown. This record comes from a study of beta chain features in type 1 diabetes. The V end lost 0 bases, the J end lost 2 bases, and 14 bases lay between the germline ends. The germline gives CDR1 SGHRS, CDR2 YFSETQ. CDR3 size: 16 residues. The sequenced template was cDNA made from the entire isolated RNA. Sequencing was performed with immunoSEQ multiplex PCR; in TCRdb, only in-frame clones are kept and a portion is missing. The sample yields hundreds of thousands of clones, about 30% seen once. Regarding the study as a whole: A PCR bias possibly favoring shorter templates would apply equally to patients and controls.

This receptor was taken from a man between 18 and 35 years old in good health. Sequencing was carried out using naive CD4+ T cells from blood. The V call is TRBV5-1, the J call TRBJ2-5; possibly TRBD1 or TRBD2 for D (5 bases each). The CDR3 bases are TGCGCCAGCAGCTTGGAGCCGGGACCGATTCAAGAGACCCAGTACTTC. As protein: CASSLEPGPIQETQYF.